This is a list of T cell receptor beta chains from one sample in a study of blood T cell repertoires in COVID-19. The data were produced by immunoSEQ multiplex PCR, yet TCRdb's version contains in-frame clones alone and is incomplete. Counted here are fewer than 300,000 clones, about 86% occurring once; the ten biggest clones make up around 12%. Sequenced input: peripheral blood. These receptors were collected from a woman aged 30 to 39 with COVID-19, enrolled during active disease. CDR3s include the opening cysteine and the closing phenylalanine or tryptophan. The D gene is left open where the match is weak. The size entry is marked missing in some rows and otherwise reads once, few, many or a size class.

j_call,clone_size,d_call,v_call,cdr3_nt,cdr3_aa
TRBJ1-2,few,TRBD1,TRBV3-1/TRBV3-2,TGTGCCAGCAGGCCAAGGGCAGGGGGCTTAGGTGGCTACACCTTC,CASRPRAGGLGGYTF
TRBJ2-1,.,.,TRBV7-8,TGTGCCAGCAGCCCACGGGTAAAAATTGAGCAGTTCTTC,CASSPRVKIEQFF
TRBJ2-1,once,TRBD1,TRBV2,TGTGCCAGCAGGCTCGGGCTTCCGGGACAGGGGGTGGAGGAGCAGTTCTTC,CASRLGLPGQGVEEQFF
TRBJ2-2,.,.,TRBV2,TGTGCCAGTTGCCCGGGTTCGGGTTCCAGGGAGCTGTTTTTT,CASCPGSGSRELFF
TRBJ2-5,.,TRBD1,TRBV19,TGTGCCAGTAGTATAGGACAGGGGGTAGGGGAGACCCAGTACTTC,CASSIGQGVGETQYF
TRBJ2-5,.,.,TRBV5-1,TGCGCCAGCAGCTTCAAACCTACCCCGCAGGGGCGAAGAGAGACCCAGTACTTC,CASSFKPTPQGRRETQYF
TRBJ2-3,.,.,TRBV4-1,TGCGCCAGCAGCCAAGCCCGGGCAGATACGCAGTATTTT,CASSQARADTQYF
TRBJ2-3,.,TRBD2,TRBV29-1,TGCAGCGGGTCATGTCCTAGACTAGCGGGGGCCATTAGCACAGATACGCAGTATTTT,CSGSCPRLAGAISTDTQYF
TRBJ2-3,.,TRBD2,TRBV10-3,TGTGCCATCAGTGTGGGAGGGCCTAGCACAGATACGCAGTATTTT,CAISVGGPSTDTQYF
TRBJ2-2,.,TRBD1,TRBV5-1,TGCGCCAGCAGCTTGGCTGGGACAGGGGGCGACACCGGGGAGCTGTTTTTT,CASSLAGTGGDTGELFF
TRBJ1-2,.,TRBD1,TRBV2,TGTGCCAGAGGGACAGCCTTCTATGGCTACACCTTC,CARGTAFYGYTF
TRBJ1-2,few,.,TRBV15,TGTGCCACCAGCAGAGGTCAGAGGACAGAAGGCTACACCTTC,CATSRGQRTEGYTF
TRBJ2-4,.,.,TRBV10-2,TGCGCCAGCAGTGATATACAGATTCAGTACTTC,CASSDIQIQYF
TRBJ1-4,.,TRBD1,TRBV4-1,TGCGCCAGCAGCCAGGGACAGGGAAGGCGTAATGAAAAACTGTTTTTT,CASSQGQGRRNEKLFF
TRBJ2-5,.,TRBD2,TRBV5-4,TGTGCCAGCAGCTTGGCCGGCGGGGGGCTCCCAGAGACCCAGTACTTC,CASSLAGGGLPETQYF
TRBJ1-2,few,.,TRBV7-2,TGTGCCAGCAGCTTAGGAGGGAGCCATGGCTACACCTTC,CASSLGGSHGYTF
TRBJ2-3,once,.,TRBV2,TGTGCCAGCAGTGAGCTGACTCCGTTCACAGATACGCAGTATTTT,CASSELTPFTDTQYF
TRBJ2-7,.,.,TRBV19,TGTGCCAGTAGTATATCGACAGGCTACTACGAGCAGTACTTC,CASSISTGYYEQYF
TRBJ2-2,once,.,TRBV3-1/TRBV3-2,TGTGCCAGCAGCCAAGGGGTAAGGGAGATAAACACCGGGGAGCTGTTTTTT,CASSQGVREINTGELFF
TRBJ1-4,.,.,TRBV7-6,TGTGCCAGCAGCTTAATTTCATGGGGCCATTTTACCCAAATAAATGAAAAACTGTTTTTT,CASSLISWGHFTQINEKLFF
TRBJ1-5,.,.,TRBV7-9,TGTGCCAGTTCCAGGGGCCTCGATCAGCCCCAGCATTTT,CASSRGLDQPQHF
TRBJ1-4,.,TRBD1,TRBV2,TGTGCCAGCAGTGATCGAGGGGGCCAAAAACTGTTTTTT,CASSDRGGQKLFF
TRBJ1-2,few,.,TRBV9,TGTGCCAGCAGCGTAAATGGGCTTAATGGCTACACCTTC,CASSVNGLNGYTF
TRBJ2-5,.,TRBD1,TRBV3-1/TRBV3-2,TGTGCCAGCAGCAAAGGGGGACAGTCGGAGACCCAGTACTTC,CASSKGGQSETQYF
TRBJ2-7,.,TRBD1,TRBV2,TGTGCCAGCAGCTGGGGGACAGGGATTAGCGAGCAGTACTTC,CASSWGTGISEQYF
TRBJ1-3,.,.,TRBV11-2,TGTGCCAGCAGCCACCTCACAGGACCGCGGGGAAACACCATATATTTT,CASSHLTGPRGNTIYF
TRBJ1-3,.,TRBD1,TRBV2,TGTGCCAGCAGCCGGGACAGGGAGGGACTAAACACCATATATTTT,CASSRDREGLNTIYF
TRBJ1-5,.,.,TRBV4-2,TGTGCCAGCAGCCAAGCATCCGCCGAAGGAGAGGTGGGAGGACATCAGCCCCAGCATTTT,CASSQASAEGEVGGHQPQHF
TRBJ2-3,.,.,TRBV2,TGTGCCTCCCTGGGCACCACAGATACGCAGTATTTT,CASLGTTDTQYF
TRBJ1-4,once,.,TRBV7-9,TGTGCCAGCAGCTTAGGCAGTGGAGGGGCTAATGAAAAACTGTTTTTT,CASSLGSGGANEKLFF
TRBJ2-1,once,TRBD1,TRBV5-5,TGTGCCAGCAGCTTAACACCGGGACAGGGTAGGTCCCAGCAGTTCTTC,CASSLTPGQGRSQQFF
TRBJ2-7,.,TRBD2,TRBV20-1,TGCAGTGCCCGGGAGGCCTACGAGCAGTACTTC,CSAREAYEQYF
TRBJ2-7,.,TRBD1,TRBV11-2,TGTGCCAGCAGCACCGGGACAGGGACCTACGAGCAGTACTTC,CASSTGTGTYEQYF
TRBJ1-5,few,.,TRBV4-1,TGCGCCAGCAGCCAATATACAGATCAGCCCCAGCATTTT,CASSQYTDQPQHF
TRBJ1-2,.,.,TRBV5-1,TGCGCCAGCAGCTTGGCCTTCGTTCAAAGGGGAGGGGCGTACGGCTACACCTTC,CASSLAFVQRGGAYGYTF
TRBJ2-2,.,.,TRBV5-1,TGCGCCAGCAGCTTGCAGGGGAGTCACACCGGGGAGCTGTTTTTT,CASSLQGSHTGELFF
TRBJ1-6,.,TRBD1,TRBV4-2,TGTGCCAGCAGCCGGACAGGGGAGAATTCACCCCTCCACTTT,CASSRTGENSPLHF
TRBJ1-3,.,.,TRBV7-8,TGTGCCAGCAGCTTAGCGCGGTTCAGGCCTTCGGGGGGAAACACCATATATTTT,CASSLARFRPSGGNTIYF
TRBJ1-3,.,.,TRBV21-1,TGTGCCAGCACGGGGAACGGGACAAGAGGAAACACCATATATTTT,CASTGNGTRGNTIYF
TRBJ2-3,.,.,TRBV6-6,TGTGCCAGCAGTCAACAGATACCTAGCACAGATACGCAGTATTTT,CASSQQIPSTDTQYF
TRBJ1-1,.,.,TRBV18,TGTGCCAGCTCACCACGGAAGGGGCAGGGAACGATCGTGGGTGAAGCTTTCTTT,CASSPRKGQGTIVGEAFF
TRBJ1-4,.,.,TRBV6-5,TGTGCCAGCAGTTACCATGGGCGCACGAATGAAAAACTGTTTTTT,CASSYHGRTNEKLFF
TRBJ1-4,.,.,TRBV28,TGTGCCAGCAGTTTGTCGGGGTCTTTCGGCGGAAAACTGTTTTTT,CASSLSGSFGGKLFF
TRBJ1-1,.,.,TRBV7-2,TGTGCCAGCAGCTTATTCTTAGGGAGAGGCCCCGCTGAAGCTTTCTTT,CASSLFLGRGPAEAFF
TRBJ1-2,.,.,TRBV20-1,TGCAGTGCTAGTGGATCGAGAAGATATGGCTACACCTTC,CSASGSRRYGYTF
TRBJ2-4,.,.,TRBV27,TGTGCCAGCAGTCCTGACAGACTAGCCAAAAACATTCAGTACTTC,CASSPDRLAKNIQYF
TRBJ1-4,.,.,TRBV7-9,TGTGCCAGCAGCTTAGAGCCACTGAGGACATACGAAAAACTGTTTTTT,CASSLEPLRTYEKLFF
TRBJ1-1,once,.,TRBV4-2,TGTGCCAGCAGCCAAGATAACCAGGCCACTGAAGCTTTCTTT,CASSQDNQATEAFF
TRBJ1-2,.,.,TRBV18,TGTGCCAGCTCACCTCAAGGGGAGGCTTGGGACTATGGCTACACCTTC,CASSPQGEAWDYGYTF
TRBJ1-6,.,.,TRBV27,TGTGCCAGCAGTTTACAGAATTCACCCCTCCACTTT,CASSLQNSPLHF
TRBJ1-1,.,TRBD1,TRBV5-1,TGCGCCAGCAGCCCAGGGGGCACCCAGGAGCTGGAAGCTTTCTTT,CASSPGGTQELEAFF
TRBJ2-7,.,TRBD2,TRBV5-1,TGCGCCAGCAGCTTGGGGACTAGCGGCGGTACCTACGAGCAGTACTTC,CASSLGTSGGTYEQYF
TRBJ1-1,.,.,TRBV6-5,TGTGCCAGCACCTTGGGGGGGGTGCATTTCTTT,CASTLGGVHFF
TRBJ1-2,.,.,TRBV15,TGTGCCACCAGCAGAGATCGACAGTCTGGCGATGGCTACACCTTC,CATSRDRQSGDGYTF
TRBJ2-7,.,.,TRBV15,TGTGCCACCAGCAGAGCCGGGGTTTACGAGCAGTACTTC,CATSRAGVYEQYF
TRBJ2-2,.,.,TRBV21-1,TGTGCCAGCAGCATCGACAGGGGCGCGAACACCGGGGAGCTGTTTTTT,CASSIDRGANTGELFF
TRBJ1-2,.,.,TRBV2,TGTGCCAGCAGTGAACAAGTGGGGGCTGACTATGGCTACACCTTC,CASSEQVGADYGYTF